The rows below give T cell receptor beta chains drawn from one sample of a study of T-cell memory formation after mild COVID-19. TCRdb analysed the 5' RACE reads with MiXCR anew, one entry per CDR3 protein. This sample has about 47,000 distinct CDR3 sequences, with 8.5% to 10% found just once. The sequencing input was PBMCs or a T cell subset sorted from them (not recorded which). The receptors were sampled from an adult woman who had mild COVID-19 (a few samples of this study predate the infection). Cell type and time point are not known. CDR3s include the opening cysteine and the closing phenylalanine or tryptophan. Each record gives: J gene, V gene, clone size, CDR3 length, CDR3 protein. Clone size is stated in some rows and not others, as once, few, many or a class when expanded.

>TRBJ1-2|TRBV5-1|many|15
CASSDGQGDYYGYTF
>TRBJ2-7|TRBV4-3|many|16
CASSPWDSGSSYEQYF
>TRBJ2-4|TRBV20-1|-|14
CSARATGAGNIQYF
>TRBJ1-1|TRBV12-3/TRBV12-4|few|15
CASNVWGQGNTEAFF
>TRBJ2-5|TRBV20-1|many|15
CSARVPRQGQETQYF
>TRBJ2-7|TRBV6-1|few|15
CASSEGVGYSYEQYF
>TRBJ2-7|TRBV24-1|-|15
CATSDPTSSPYEQYF
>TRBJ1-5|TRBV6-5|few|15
CASSLQGLSNQPQHF
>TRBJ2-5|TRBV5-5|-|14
CASSSGLVQETQYF
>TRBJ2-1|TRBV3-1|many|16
CASSQGAGPTHNEQFF
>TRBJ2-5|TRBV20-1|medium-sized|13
CGLKRESTETQYF
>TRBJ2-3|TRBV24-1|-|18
CATSNGGGAGTSTDTQYF
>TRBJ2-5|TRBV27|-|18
CASSLSKVDRATQETQYF
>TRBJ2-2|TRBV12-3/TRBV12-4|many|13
CASSLARNGELFF
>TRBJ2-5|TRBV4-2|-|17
CASSQGGGTSGPETQYF
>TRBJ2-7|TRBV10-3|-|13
CAISFGGTYEQYF
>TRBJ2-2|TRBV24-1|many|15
CATSDLRSPTGELFF
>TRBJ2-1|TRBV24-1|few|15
CATSAVAGTYNEQFF
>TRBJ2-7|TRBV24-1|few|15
CATSDPGQGAYEQYF
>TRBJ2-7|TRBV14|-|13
CASSQVNSYEQYF
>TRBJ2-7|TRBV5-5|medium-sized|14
CASSPNGGPYEQYF
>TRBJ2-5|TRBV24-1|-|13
CATRKRAGETQYF
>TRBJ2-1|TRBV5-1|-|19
CASSWDRLSPNPIYNEQFF
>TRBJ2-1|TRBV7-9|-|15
CASSLGESSYNEQFF
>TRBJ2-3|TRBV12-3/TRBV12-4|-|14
CASSFIQSTDTQYF
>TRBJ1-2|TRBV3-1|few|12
CASSQRDRDYTF
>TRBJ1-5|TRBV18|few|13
CASSLNRGQPQHF
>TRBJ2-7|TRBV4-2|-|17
CASSQDQKAGGSYEQYF
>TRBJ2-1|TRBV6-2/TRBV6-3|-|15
CGSSPGTSGSDEQFF
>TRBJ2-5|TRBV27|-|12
CATHCVGWSQYF
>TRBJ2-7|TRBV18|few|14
CASSPGGSYYEQYF
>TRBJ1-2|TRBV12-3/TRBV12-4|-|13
CASRLTGMDGYTF
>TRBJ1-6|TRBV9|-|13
CASSGQPDSPLHF
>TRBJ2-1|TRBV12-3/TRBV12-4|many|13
CASSLRGAGEQFF
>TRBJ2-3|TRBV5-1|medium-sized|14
CASSFRQATDTQYF
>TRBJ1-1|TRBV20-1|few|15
CSARPREGLNTEAFF
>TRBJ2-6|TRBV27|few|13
CASSFGGANVLTF
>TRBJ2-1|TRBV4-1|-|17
CASSQDWTPTGEHEQFF
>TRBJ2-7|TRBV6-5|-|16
CASSYAGLAGTYEQYF
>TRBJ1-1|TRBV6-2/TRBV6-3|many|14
CASSYSHRYTEAFF
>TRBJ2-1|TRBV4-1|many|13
CASSPKARNEQFF
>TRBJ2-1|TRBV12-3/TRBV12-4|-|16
CASSFGGASSYNEQFF
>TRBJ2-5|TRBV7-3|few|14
CASSLTTGGETQYF
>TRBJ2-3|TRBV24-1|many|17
CATSEPLAGTRKDTQYF
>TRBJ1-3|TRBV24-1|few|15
CATSDPGQGIDTIYF
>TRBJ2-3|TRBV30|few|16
CAWSPRQLVGRNTQYF
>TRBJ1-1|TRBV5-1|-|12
CASSLSAGEAFF
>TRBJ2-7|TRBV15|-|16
CATSRGQGRGEYEQYF
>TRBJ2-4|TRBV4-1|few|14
CASSHSGGAGIQYF
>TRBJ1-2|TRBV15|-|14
CATSRERLGDGYTF
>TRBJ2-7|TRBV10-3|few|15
CAISESGTDTYEQYF
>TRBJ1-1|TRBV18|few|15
CASSPQGALNTEAFF
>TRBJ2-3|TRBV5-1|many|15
CASSPLGRGTDTQYF
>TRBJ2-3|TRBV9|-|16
CASSRGLADATDTQYF